The clone carrying this TCR beta chain showed up just a few times. The antigen is undetermined. T-allo10 cells from the graft donor were described as anergic, host-alloantigen-specific, and alloantigen-specific suppressors. The CDR3 loop spans 13 amino acids. Trimming stripped 0 bases from V and 3 bases from J, with 9 bases between. Per the germline V gene, CDR1 is DFQATT and CDR2 is SNEGSKA (reference sequence). Each CDR3 protein is one row after TCRdb ran MiXCR on the reads. The sample holds about 74,000 distinct CDR3 sequences, about 69% seen once. This record belongs to a study of type 1 regulatory T cells. In the study overall: An in vitro protocol generated T-allo10, a Tr1-enriched, alloantigen-specific CD4 T cell product.

The clonotype was recovered from a human donor in good health. V and J are TRBV20-1 and TRBJ2-7; no clear D. Sample: cultured T cells, either the whole culture or a sorted T cell fraction (not recorded which). Subset reported: Tr1-enriched cell product generated in vitro against host alloantigens. As DNA, the CDR3 is TGCAGTGCTAGAGATAGCAGGTTCTACGAGCAGTACTTC. Translation: CSARDSRFYEQYF.